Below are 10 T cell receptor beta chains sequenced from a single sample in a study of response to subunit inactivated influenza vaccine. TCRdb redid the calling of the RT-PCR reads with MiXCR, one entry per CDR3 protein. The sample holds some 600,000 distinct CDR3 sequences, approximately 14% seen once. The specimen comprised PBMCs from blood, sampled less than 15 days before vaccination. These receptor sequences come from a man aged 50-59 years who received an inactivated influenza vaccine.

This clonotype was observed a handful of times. The CDR3 bases are TGCAGCGTGACGGGGGGGCATCGAGAGACCCAGTACTTC. Protein: CSVTGGHRETQYF. The rearrangement joins TRBV29-1 to TRBJ2-5; 8 bases line up with TRBD2. This CDR3 region has 13 residues. The germline V gene has CDR1 SQVTM and CDR2 ANQGSEA. V trimming: 6 bases; J trimming: 4 bases; junction bases outside the gene matches: 7. Full variable domain (remainder filled in from reference TRBV29-1 and TRBJ2-5): SAVISQKPSRDICQRGTSLTIQCQVDSQVTMMFWYRQQPGQSLTLIATANQGSEATYESGFVIDKFPISRPNLTFSTLTVSNMSPEDSSIYLCSVTGGHRETQYFGPGTRLLVL.

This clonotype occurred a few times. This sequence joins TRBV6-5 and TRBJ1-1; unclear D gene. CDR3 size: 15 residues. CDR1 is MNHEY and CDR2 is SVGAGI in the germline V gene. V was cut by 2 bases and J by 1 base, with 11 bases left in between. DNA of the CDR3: TGTGCCAGCAGTTACCTTCCTAACGAGAACACTGAAGCTTTCTTT. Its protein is CASSYLPNENTEAFF.

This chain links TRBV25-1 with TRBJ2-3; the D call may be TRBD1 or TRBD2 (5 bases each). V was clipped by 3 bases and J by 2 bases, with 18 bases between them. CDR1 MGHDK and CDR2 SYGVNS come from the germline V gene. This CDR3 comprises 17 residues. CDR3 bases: TGTGCCAGCAGTGAGGGCTCGGGGCTTGAGAACACAGATACGCAGTATTTT. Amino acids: CASSEGSGLENTDTQYF.

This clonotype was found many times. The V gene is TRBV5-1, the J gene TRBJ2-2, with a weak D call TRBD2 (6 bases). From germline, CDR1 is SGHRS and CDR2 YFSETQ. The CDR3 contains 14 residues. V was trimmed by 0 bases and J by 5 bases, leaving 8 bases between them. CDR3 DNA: TGCGCCAGCAGCTTGGGGACTACTACCGGGGAGCTGTTTTTT. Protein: CASSLGTTTGELFF.

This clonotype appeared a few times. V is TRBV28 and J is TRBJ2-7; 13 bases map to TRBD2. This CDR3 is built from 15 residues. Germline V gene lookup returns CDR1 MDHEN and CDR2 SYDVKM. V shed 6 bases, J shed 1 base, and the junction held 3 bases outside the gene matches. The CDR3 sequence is CASRGLAGPSYEQYF. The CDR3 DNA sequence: TGTGCCAGCAGGGGACTAGCGGGACCTTCCTACGAGCAGTACTTC.

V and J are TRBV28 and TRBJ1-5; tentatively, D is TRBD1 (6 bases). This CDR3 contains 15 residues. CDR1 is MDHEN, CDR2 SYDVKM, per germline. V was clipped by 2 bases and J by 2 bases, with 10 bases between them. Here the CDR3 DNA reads TGTGCCAGCAGTTTAGTAGGGGGGGGCAATCAGCCCCAGCATTTT. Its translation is CASSLVGGGNQPQHF.

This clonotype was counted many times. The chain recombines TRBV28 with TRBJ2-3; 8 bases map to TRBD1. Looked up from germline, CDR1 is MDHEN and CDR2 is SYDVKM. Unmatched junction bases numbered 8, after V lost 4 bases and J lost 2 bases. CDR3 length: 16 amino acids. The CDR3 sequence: CASSSFYRGSTDTQYF. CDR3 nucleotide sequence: TGTGCCAGCAGTTCATTCTACAGGGGGTCCACAGATACGCAGTATTTT.

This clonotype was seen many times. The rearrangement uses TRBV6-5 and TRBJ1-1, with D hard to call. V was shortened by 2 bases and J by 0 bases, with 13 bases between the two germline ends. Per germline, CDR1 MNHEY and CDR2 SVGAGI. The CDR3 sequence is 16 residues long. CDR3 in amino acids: CASSYLPHGMNTEAFF. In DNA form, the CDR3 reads TGTGCCAGCAGTTACCTGCCACATGGAATGAACACTGAAGCTTTCTTT.

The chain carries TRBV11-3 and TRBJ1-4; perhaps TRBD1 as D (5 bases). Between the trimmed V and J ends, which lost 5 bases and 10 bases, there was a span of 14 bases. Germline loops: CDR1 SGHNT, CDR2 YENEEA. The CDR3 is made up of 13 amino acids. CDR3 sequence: CASSMGPQGKLFF. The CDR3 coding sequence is TGTGCCAGCAGCATGGGACCCCAAGGAAAACTGTTTTTT.

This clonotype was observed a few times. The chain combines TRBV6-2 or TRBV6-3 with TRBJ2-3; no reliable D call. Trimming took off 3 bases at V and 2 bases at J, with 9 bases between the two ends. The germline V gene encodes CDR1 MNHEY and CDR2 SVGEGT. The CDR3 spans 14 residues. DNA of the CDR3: TGTGCCAGCAGTTATTATGGCCTCACAGATACGCAGTATTTT. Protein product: CASSYYGLTDTQYF.